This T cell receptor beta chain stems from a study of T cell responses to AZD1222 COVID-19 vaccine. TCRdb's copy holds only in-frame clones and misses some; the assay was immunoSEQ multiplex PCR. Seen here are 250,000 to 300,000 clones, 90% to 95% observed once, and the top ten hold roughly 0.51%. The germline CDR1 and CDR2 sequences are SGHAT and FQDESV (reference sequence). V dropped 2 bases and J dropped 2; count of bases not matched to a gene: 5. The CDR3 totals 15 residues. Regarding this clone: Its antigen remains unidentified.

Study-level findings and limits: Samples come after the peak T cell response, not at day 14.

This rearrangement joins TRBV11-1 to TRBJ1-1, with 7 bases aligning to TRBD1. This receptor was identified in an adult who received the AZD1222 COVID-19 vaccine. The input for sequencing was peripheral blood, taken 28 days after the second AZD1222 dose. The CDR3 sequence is CASSLTQGINTEAFF. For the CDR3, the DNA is TGTGCCAGCAGCTTAACACAGGGGATTAACACTGAAGCTTTCTTT. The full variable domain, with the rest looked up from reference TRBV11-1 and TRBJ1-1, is EAEVAQSPRYKITEKSQAVAFWCDPISGHATLYWYRQILGQGPELLVQFQDESVVDDSQLPKDRFSAERLKGVDSTLKIQPAELGDSAMYLCASSLTQGINTEAFFGQGTRLTVV.